This T cell receptor beta chain originates from a study of patients and donors after allogeneic stem cell transplantation. Germline-derived CDR1 and CDR2 are SGHRS and YFSETQ. The CDR3 loop spans 16 amino acids. V dropped 4 bases and J dropped 0; count of bases not matched to a gene: 9. One entry per CDR3 protein, called by TCRdb with MiXCR from the RT-PCR reads. This repertoire shows hundreds of thousands of distinct CDR3 sequences, 16% found once; its top ten account for around 7.2%. This clonotype was detected a few times. The clonotype comes from a human donor who was either an allogeneic HSCT recipient or a stem cell or donor lymphocyte infusion donor (not recorded which). It is not recorded whose cells these are; they may come from a transplant donor. The chain carries TRBV5-1 and TRBJ2-5; 7 bases align to TRBD2. Sample: blood, either unsorted or a sorted T cell fraction (not recorded which). The CDR3 nucleotides read TGCGCCAGCAGCCACCGAGCGGGAACCAACCAAGAGACCCAGTACTTC. Translated, it gives CASSHRAGTNQETQYF. The full variable domain, completed using reference TRBV5-1 and TRBJ2-5, is KAGVTQTPRYLIKTRGQQVTLSCSPISGHRSVSWYQQTPGQGLQFLFEYFSETQRNKGNFPGRFSGRQFSNSRSEMNVSTLELGDSALYLCASSHRAGTNQETQYFGPGTRLLVL.